This T cell receptor beta chain comes out of a study of vaccination effects on CD4 cells after COVID-19 (dated by TCRdb to between 2021 and 2024). Looking at the study overall: Across the study, the median time from the second dose to post-vaccine sampling was 72 days (range 14 to 241). The study compared SARS-CoV-2 spike-specific CD4+ TCR repertoires before and after mRNA vaccination in COVID-19 convalescent patients and infection-naive vaccine recipients. The full study included around ten COVID-19 convalescent patients and a few SARS-CoV-2-naive healthy vaccine recipients. The Oncomine TCR Beta short-read assay on an Illumina iSeq 100 was used to sequence cultures from other donors in the study. Broad study findings and their caveats: Marked clonal contraction was observed in both infection-induced and vaccine-induced clones at late post-vaccination timepoints, consistent with waning T cell responses. In healthy vaccine recipients, vaccine-induced clones were almost all SARS-CoV-2 mono-reactive, with only 1 of 255 being cross-reactive with common cold coronaviruses. Limitations of the study were the small number of convalescent patients and the absence of early post-infection timepoints.

The germline V gene sets CDR1 to MGHRA and CDR2 to YSYEKL. Trimming accounts for 4 bases at V and 2 bases at J, while the number of junction bases matched to no gene is 11. Inclusive of the bounding cysteine and phenylalanine, the CDR3 is 16 residues long. Here the CDR3 DNA is all that survives: 48 bases in frame from base 1. The library was produced with the immunoSEQ multiplex PCR assay. DNA from the cultured, isolated CD4+ T cells was subjected to TCR beta CDR3 sequencing. Processing in the source paper ran as follows. Non-productive TCR sequences were removed, reads were trimmed to the CDR3 region, and CDR3s of at least 7 amino acids were retained. Antigen-specific clonotypes were identified using the MANAFEST web app by comparison of expansion in peptide wells against reference cultures. Positive clones required FDR<0.05 expansion versus reference and all other wells, odds ratio above 5, and frequency above 0.1% in two replicate wells. A clonotype was called cross-reactive if it was significantly expanded both in SARS-CoV-2 spike wells and in at least one common cold coronavirus spike condition. Levenshtein distance calculated with the stringdist R package was used to assess CDR3 similarity, and unrooted trees were constructed with ape in R 3.6.1. In TCRdb, the immuneACCESS table is reduced to in-frame sequences with V and J assigned. These tables do not hold every clone; where another copy was compared, an unresolved V gene accounts for under half, and the others remain unexplained. V and J calls and clone size are given by that table; D and trimming were obtained from the DNA. Recorded for this sample are around 30,000 clones; roughly 70% of them occurred a single time. The top ten clonotypes cover around 9% of the sample.

Comments on this clone: Its binding antigen is unknown. No quality values exist for individual bases; no much larger clone is one base distant.

In the ViraFEST assay, PBMC were stimulated with viral peptide pools, and TCR sequencing was then used to find antigen-specific CD4+ T cell clonotypes based on their expansion. After around 10 days of culture, CD4+ T cells were isolated with the EasySep CD4+ T cell isolation kit. Participants received two doses of either the BNT162b2 or the mRNA-1273 mRNA SARS-CoV-2 vaccine. Healthy vaccine recipients had no prior SARS-CoV-2 infection, confirmed by negative nucleocapsid antibodies before and after vaccination. Each well held under 2.5 million PBMC cultured in IMDM containing 5% human AB serum, 9 to 10 IU/ml IL-2 and gentamicin, along with 8 to 10 ug/ml peptides. On days 3 and 7, half of the culture medium was replaced with fresh IL-2-containing medium. Unless noted otherwise, every peptide stimulation condition was cultured in triplicate wells. PBMC were separated from whole blood using Ficoll-Paque Plus gradient centrifugation and were then either cryopreserved at -140C or used fresh. The overlapping peptide pools covered the spike proteins of SARS-CoV-2 as well as those of the common cold coronaviruses HCoV-NL63, HCoV-OC43 and HCoV-229E. The QIAamp micro DNA kit was used to extract genomic DNA from the cultured CD4+ T cells.

The starting material was CD4+ T cells from PBMCs cultured with HCoV-NL63 spike peptides, obtained after COVID-19 vaccination. In the paper's terms, the cell subset or site label means: HCoV-NL63 spike overlapping peptide pool stimulation. The chain was built from TRBV4-1 and TRBJ2-7; 7 middle bases align to TRBD2. This clonotype was sampled from a human donor who received a COVID-19 vaccine. The DNA sequence follows: TGCGCCAGCAGCCGCCAGATCCCTAGCGGAACCTACGAGCAGTACTTC. The resulting protein is CASSRQIPSGTYEQYF.